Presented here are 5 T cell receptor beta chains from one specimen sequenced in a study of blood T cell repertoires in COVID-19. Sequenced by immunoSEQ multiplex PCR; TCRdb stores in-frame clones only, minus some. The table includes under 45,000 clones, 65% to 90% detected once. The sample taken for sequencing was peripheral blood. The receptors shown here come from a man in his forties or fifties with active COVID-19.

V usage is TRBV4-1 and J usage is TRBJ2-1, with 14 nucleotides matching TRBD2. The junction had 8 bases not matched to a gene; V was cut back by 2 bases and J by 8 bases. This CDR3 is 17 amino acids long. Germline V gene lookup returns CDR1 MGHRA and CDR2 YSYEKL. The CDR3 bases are TGCGCCAGCAGCCAATCGGGACTAGCGGGAGATTACGATGAGCAGTTCTTC. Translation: CASSQSGLAGDYDEQFF.

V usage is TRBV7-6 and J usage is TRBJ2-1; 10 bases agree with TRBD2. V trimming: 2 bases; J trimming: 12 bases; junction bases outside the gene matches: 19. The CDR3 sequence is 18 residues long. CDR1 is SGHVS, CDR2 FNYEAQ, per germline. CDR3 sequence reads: CASSLLDLAGGRTSMQFF. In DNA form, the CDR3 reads TGTGCCAGCAGCTTACTGGACTTAGCGGGAGGACGGACATCCATGCAGTTCTTC.

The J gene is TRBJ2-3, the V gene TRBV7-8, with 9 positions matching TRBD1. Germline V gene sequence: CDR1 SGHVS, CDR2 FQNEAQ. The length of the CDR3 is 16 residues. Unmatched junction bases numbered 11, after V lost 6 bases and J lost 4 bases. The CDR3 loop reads CASSYLSGQGSDTQYF. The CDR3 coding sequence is TGTGCCAGCAGTTACTTGTCGGGACAGGGTTCAGATACGCAGTATTTT.

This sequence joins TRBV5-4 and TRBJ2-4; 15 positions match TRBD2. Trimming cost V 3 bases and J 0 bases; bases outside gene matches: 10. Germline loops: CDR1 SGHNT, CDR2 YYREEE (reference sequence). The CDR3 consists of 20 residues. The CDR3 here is CASSSGLAGGGPLAKNIQYF. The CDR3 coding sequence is TGTGCCAGCAGCTCAGGACTAGCGGGAGGGGGCCCTTTAGCCAAAAACATTCAGTACTTC.

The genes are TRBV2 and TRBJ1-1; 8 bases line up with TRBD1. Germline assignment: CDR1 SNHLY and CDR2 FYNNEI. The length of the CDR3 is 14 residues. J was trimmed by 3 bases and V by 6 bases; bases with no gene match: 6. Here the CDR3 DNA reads TGTGCCAGCAGCGGACAGGGAAGGGACACTGAAGCTTTCTTT. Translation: CASSGQGRDTEAFF. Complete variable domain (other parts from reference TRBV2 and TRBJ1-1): EPEVTQTPSHQVTQMGQEVILRCVPISNHLYFYWYRQILGQKVEFLVSFYNNEISEKSEIFDDQFSVERPDGSNFTLKIRSTKLEDSAMYFCASSGQGRDTEAFFGQGTRLTVV.